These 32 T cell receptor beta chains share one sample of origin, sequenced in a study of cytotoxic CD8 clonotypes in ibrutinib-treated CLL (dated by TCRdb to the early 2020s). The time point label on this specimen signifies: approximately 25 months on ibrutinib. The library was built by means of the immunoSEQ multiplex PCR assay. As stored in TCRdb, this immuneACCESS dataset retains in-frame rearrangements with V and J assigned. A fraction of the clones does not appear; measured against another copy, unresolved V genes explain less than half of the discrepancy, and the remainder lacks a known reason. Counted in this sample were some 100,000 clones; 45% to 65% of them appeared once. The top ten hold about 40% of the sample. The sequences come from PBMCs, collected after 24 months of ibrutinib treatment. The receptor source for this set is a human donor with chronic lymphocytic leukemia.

CDR3 nucleotide sequence: TGTGCCAGTAGTATGGACGGGACAGGCTACAATCAGCCCCAGCATTTT. Encoded protein: CASSMDGTGYNQPQHF. The rearrangement joins TRBV19 to TRBJ1-5; 8 bases are a match to TRBD1. Germline V lookup: CDR1 LNHDA, CDR2 SQIVND (reference sequence). The CDR3 runs 16 residues. J gave up 3 bases and V 3 bases, and 7 bases lay outside the gene matches.

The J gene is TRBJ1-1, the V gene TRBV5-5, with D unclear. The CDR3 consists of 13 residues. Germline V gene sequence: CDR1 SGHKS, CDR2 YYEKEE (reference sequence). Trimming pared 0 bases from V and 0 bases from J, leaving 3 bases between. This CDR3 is CASSLDVNTEAFF. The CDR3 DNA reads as TGTGCCAGCAGCTTGGACGTGAACACTGAAGCTTTCTTT. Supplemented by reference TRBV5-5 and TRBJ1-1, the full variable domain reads DAGVTQSPTHLIKTRGQQVTLRCSPISGHKSVSWYQQVLGQGPQFIFQYYEKEERGRGNFPDRFSARQFPNYSSELNVNALLLGDSALYLCASSLDVNTEAFFGQGTRLTVV.

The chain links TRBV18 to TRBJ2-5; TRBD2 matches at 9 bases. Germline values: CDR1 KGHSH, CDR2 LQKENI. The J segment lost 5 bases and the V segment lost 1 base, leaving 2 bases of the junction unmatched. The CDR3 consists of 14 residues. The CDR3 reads CASSPLSGGETQYF. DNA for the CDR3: TGTGCCAGCTCACCACTGAGCGGGGGGGAGACCCAGTACTTC.

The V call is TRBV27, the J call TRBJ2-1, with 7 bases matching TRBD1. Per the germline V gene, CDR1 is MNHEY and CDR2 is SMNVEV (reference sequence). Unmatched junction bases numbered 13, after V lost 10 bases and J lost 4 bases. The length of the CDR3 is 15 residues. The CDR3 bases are TGTGCCATCAGAGCCGGGACAGCTACATACAATGAGCAGTTCTTC. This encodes CAIRAGTATYNEQFF.

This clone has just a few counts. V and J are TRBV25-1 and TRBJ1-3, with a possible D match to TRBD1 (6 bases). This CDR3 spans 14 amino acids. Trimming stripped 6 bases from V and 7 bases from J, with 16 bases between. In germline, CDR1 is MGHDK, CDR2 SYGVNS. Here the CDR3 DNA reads TGTGCCAGCAGAGTTTCAGGGGTTTCGAACACCATATATTTT. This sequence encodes CASRVSGVSNTIYF.

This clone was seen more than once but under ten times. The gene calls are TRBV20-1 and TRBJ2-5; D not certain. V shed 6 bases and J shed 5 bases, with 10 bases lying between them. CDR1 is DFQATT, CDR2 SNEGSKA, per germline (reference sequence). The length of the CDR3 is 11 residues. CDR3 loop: CSAQLGETQYF. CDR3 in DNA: TGCAGTGCCCAATTAGGGGAGACCCAGTACTTC.

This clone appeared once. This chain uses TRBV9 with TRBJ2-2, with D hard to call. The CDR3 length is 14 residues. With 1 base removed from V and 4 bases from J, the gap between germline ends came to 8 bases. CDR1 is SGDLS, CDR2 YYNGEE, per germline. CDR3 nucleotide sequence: TGTGCCAGCAGCGTAACTTTTCTCACCGGGGAGCTGTTTTTT. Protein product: CASSVTFLTGELFF.

The CDR3 DNA follows: TGCGCCAGCAGCTTGATTCCTTTTGGGGATTCACCCCTCCACTTT. Amino acid sequence: CASSLIPFGDSPLHF. The chain carries TRBV5-1 and TRBJ1-6; D call uncertain. Trimming removed 1 base at V and 8 bases at J, with 13 bases between. Germline lookup yields CDR1 SGHRS and CDR2 YFSETQ. The CDR3 length is 15 residues.

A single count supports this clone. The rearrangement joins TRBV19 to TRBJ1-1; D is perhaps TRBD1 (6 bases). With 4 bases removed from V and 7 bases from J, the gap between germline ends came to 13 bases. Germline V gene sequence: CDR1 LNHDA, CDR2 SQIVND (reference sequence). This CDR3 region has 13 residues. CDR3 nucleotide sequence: TGTGCCAGTAGTACGGACAGAGAGGGTGAAGCTTTCTTT. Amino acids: CASSTDREGEAFF. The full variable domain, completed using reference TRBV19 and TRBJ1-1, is DGGITQSPKYLFRKEGQNVTLSCEQNLNHDAMYWYRQDPGQGLRLIYYSQIVNDFQKGDIAEGYSVSREKKESFPLTVTSAQKNPTAFYLCASSTDREGEAFFGQGTRLTVV.

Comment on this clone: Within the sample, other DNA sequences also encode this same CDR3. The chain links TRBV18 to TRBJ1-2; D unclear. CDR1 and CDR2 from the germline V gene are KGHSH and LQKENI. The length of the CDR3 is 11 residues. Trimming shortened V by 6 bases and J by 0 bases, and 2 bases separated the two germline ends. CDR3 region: CASSTNYGYTF. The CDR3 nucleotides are TGTGCCAGCTCTACTAACTATGGCTACACCTTC.

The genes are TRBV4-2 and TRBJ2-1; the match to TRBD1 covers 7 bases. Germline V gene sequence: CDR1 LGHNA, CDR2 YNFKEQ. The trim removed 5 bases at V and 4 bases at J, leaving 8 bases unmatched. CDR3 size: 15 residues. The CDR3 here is CASSINRGQYNEQFF. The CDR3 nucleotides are TGTGCCAGCAGCATAAACAGGGGACAGTACAATGAGCAGTTCTTC.

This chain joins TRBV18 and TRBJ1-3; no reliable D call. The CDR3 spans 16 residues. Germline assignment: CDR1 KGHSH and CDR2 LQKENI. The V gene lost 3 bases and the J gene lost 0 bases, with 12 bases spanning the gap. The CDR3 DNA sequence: TGTGCCAGCTCACCGGAGAGCAGTAACTCTGGAAACACCATATATTTT. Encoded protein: CASSPESSNSGNTIYF.

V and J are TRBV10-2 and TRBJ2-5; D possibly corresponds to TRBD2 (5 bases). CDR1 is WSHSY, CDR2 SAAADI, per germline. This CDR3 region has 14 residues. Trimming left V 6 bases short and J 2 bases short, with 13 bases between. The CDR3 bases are TGCGCCAGCAGGCTCGGAGGTATGCAAGAGACCCAGTACTTC. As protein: CASRLGGMQETQYF.

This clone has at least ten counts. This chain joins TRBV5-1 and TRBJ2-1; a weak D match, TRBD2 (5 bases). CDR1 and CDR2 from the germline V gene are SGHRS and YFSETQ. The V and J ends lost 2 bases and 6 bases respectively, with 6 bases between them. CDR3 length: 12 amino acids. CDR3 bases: TGCGCCAGCAGCTTTGCGGGCAATGAGCAGTTCTTC. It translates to CASSFAGNEQFF.

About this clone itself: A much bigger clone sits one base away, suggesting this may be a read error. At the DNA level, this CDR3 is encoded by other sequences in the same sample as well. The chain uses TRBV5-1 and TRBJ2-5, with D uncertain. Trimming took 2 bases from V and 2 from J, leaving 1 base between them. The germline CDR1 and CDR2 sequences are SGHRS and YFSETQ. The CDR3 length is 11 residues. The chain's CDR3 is CASSLQETQYF. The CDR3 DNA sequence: TGCGCCAGCAGCTTACAAGAGACCCAGTACTTC. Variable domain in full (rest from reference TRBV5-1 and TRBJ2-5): KAGVTQTPRYLIKTRGQQVTLSCSPISGHRSVSWYQQTPGQGLQFLFEYFSETQRNKGNFPGRFSGRQFSNSRSEMNVSTLELGDSALYLCASSLQETQYFGPGTRLLVL.

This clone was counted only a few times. The CDR3 DNA is TGTGCCTGGAGGCGGGGTACTGAAGCTTTCTTT. It yields the protein CAWRRGTEAFF. The V gene is TRBV30, the J gene TRBJ1-1, with no clear D. V lost 3 bases and J 5 bases, leaving 7 bases between the germline ends. Germline V lookup: CDR1 GTSNPN, CDR2 SVGIG (reference sequence). This CDR3 is built from 11 residues.

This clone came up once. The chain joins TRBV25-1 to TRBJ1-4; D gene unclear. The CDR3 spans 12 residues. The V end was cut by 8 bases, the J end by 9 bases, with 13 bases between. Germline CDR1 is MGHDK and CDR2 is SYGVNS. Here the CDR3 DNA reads TGTGCCAGCTCCGACTCGGGTAAAAAACTGTTTTTT. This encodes CASSDSGKKLFF.

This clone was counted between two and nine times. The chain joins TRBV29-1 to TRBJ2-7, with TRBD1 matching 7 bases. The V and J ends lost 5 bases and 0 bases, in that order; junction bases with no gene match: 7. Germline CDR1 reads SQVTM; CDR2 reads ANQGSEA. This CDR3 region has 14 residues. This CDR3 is CSVQPDRASYEQYF. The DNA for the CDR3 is TGCAGCGTTCAACCTGACAGGGCCTCCTACGAGCAGTACTTC.

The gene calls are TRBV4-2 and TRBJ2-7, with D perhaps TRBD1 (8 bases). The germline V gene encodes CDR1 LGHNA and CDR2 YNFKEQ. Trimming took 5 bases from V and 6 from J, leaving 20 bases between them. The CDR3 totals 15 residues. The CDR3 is CASSTIQGGNSEQYF. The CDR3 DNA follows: TGTGCCAGCAGCACAATACAGGGGGGGAATAGCGAGCAGTACTTC.

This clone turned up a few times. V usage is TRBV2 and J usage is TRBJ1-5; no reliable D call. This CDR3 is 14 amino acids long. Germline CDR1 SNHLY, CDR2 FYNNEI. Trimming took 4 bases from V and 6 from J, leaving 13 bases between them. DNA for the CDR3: TGTGCCAGCAGTGCGTATGAGGGTACTCAGCCCCAGCATTTT. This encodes CASSAYEGTQPQHF.

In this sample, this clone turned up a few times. The CDR3 reads CASSRGEQEKLFF. The CDR3, as DNA: TGTGCCAGCTCACGGGGCGAGCAGGAAAAACTGTTTTTT. J is TRBJ1-4 and V is TRBV18; possible D gene TRBD1, 5 bases. Germline assignment: CDR1 KGHSH and CDR2 LQKENI. The CDR3 extends over 13 amino acids. V was clipped by 4 bases and J by 8 bases, with 11 bases between them. Full variable domain (missing parts from reference TRBV18 and TRBJ1-4): NAGVMQNPRHLVRRRGQEARLRCSPMKGHSHVYWYRQLPEEGLKFMVYLQKENIIDESGMPKERFSAEFPKEGPSILRIQQVVRGDSAAYFCASSRGEQEKLFFGSGTQLSVL.

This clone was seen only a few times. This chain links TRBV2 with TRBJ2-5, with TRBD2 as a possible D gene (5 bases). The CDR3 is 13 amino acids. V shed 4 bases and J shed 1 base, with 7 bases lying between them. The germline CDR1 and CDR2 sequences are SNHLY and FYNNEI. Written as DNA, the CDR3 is TGTGCCAGCAGTGGCGGACTCCAAGAGACCCAGTACTTC. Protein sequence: CASSGGLQETQYF.

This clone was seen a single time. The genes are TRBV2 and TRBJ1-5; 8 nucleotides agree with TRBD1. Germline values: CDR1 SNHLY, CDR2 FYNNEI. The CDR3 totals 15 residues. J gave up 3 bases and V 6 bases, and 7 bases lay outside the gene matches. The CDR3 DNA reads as TGTGCCAGCAGGGCGACAGGGGCGGCCAATCAGCCCCAGCATTTT. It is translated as CASRATGAANQPQHF.

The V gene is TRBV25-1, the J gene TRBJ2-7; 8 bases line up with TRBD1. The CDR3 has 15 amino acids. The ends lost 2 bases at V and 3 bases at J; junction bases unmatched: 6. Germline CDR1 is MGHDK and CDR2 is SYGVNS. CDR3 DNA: TGTGCCAGCAGTGAACCCCACAGGGGGGACTACGAGCAGTACTTC. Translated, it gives CASSEPHRGDYEQYF.

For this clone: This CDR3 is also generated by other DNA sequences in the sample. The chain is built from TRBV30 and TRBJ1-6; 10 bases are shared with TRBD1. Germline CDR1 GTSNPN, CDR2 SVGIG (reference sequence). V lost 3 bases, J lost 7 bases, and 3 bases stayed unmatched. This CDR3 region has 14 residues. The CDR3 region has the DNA TGTGCCTGGAGCCCGGGACAGGGGAATTCACCCCTCCACTTT. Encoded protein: CAWSPGQGNSPLHF.

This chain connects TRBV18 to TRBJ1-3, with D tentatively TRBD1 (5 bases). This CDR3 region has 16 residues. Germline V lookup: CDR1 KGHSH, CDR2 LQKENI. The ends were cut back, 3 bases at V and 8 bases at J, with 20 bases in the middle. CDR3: CASSPNSGRVSDTIYF. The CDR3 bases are TGTGCCAGCTCACCCAACTCGGGCAGGGTGTCAGACACCATATATTTT.

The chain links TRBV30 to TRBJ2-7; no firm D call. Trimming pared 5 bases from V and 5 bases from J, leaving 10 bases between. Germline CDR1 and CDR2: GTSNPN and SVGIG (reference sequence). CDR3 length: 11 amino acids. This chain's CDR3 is CAWGHKDEQYF. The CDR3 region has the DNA TGTGCCTGGGGCCACAAGGACGAGCAGTACTTC.

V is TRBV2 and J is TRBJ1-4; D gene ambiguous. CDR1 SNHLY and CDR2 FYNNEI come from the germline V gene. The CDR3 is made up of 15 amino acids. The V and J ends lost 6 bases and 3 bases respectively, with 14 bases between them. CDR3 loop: CASSASGVPNEKLFF. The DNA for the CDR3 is TGTGCCAGCAGCGCCTCCGGGGTCCCTAATGAAAAACTGTTTTTT.

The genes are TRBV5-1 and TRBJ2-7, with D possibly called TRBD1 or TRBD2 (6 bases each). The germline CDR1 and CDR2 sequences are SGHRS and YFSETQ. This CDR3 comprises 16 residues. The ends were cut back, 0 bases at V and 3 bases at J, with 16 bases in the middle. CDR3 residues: CASSLGLRGALYEQYF. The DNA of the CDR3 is TGCGCCAGCAGCTTGGGTCTTAGGGGGGCCCTCTACGAGCAGTACTTC.

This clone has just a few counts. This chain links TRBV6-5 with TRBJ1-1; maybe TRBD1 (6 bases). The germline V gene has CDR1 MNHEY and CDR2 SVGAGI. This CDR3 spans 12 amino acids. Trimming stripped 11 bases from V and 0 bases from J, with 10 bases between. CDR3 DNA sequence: TGTGCCTTTGGGACATTGAACACTGAAGCTTTCTTT. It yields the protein CAFGTLNTEAFF.

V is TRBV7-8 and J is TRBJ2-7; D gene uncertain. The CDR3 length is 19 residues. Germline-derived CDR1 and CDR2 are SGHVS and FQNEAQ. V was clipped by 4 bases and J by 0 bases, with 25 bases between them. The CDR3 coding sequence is TGTGCCAGCAGCTACCACCAGAAACAGCCGGAGAGTACCTCCTACGAGCAGTACTTC. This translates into CASSYHQKQPESTSYEQYF.

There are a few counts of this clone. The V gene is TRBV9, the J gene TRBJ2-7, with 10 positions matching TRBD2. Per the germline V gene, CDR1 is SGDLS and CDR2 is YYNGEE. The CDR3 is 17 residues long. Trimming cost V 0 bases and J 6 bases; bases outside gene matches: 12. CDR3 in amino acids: CASSVASGGPGESEQYF. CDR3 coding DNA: TGTGCCAGCAGCGTAGCTAGCGGGGGCCCCGGTGAGTCCGAGCAGTACTTC.